This TCR beta chain emerged from a study of cytomegalovirus exposure and HLA in healthy donors. There are a few counts of this clone. Measured with immunoSEQ multiplex PCR; TCRdb has only the in-frame clones, and not every one. The table lists under 110,000 clones, 88% of them singletons. Trimming stripped 7 bases from V and 0 bases from J, with 9 bases between. CDR1 and CDR2 from the germline V gene are LNHDA and SQIVND (reference sequence). The CDR3 is 13 amino acids. The clonotype originates from a woman younger than 35 in good health and CMV-seropositive. The source material was PBMCs. The V call is TRBV19, the J call TRBJ1-1, with D maybe TRBD1 (5 bases). CDR3 in amino acids: CASKDTLNTEAFF. CDR3 nucleotide sequence: TGTGCCAGTAAGGACACCCTGAACACTGAAGCTTTCTTT. Full variable domain (missing parts from reference TRBV19 and TRBJ1-1): DGGITQSPKYLFRKEGQNVTLSCEQNLNHDAMYWYRQDPGQGLRLIYYSQIVNDFQKGDIAEGYSVSREKKESFPLTVTSAQKNPTAFYLCASKDTLNTEAFFGQGTRLTVV.